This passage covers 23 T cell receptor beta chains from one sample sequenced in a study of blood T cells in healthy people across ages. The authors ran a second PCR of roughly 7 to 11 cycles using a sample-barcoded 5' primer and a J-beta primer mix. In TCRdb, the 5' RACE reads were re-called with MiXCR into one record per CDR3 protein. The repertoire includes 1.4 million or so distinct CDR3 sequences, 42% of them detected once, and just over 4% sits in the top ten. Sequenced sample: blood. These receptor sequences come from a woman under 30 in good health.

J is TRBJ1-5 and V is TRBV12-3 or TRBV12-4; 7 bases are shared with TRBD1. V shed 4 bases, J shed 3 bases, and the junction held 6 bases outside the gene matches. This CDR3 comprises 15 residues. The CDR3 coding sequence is TGTGCCAGCAGTTCCGGACAGGTGAACAATCAGCCCCAGCATTTT. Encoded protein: CASSSGQVNNQPQHF.

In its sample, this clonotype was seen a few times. The DNA for the CDR3 is TGCAGTGCTAGTGAGCCGGTTAGCAATCAGCCCCAGCATTTT. It specifies CSASEPVSNQPQHF. The gene calls are TRBV20-1 and TRBJ1-5; D is ambiguous. Trimming shortened V by 3 bases and J by 0 bases, and 9 bases separated the two germline ends. This CDR3 region has 14 residues. The V gene's germline CDR1 is DFQATT and CDR2 SNEGSKA (reference sequence).

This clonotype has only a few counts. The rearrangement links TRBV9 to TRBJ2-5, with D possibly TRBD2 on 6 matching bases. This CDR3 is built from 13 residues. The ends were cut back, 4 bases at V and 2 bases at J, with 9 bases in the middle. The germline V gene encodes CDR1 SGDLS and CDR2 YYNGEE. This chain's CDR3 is CASSTSSQETQYF. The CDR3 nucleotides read TGTGCCAGCAGCACTAGCAGTCAAGAGACCCAGTACTTC.

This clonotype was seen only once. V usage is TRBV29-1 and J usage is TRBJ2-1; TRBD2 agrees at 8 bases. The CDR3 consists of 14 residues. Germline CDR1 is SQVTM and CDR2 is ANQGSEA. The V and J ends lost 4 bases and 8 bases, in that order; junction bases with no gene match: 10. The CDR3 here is CSVGGAGGIYEQFF. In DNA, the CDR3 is TGCAGCGTTGGTGGCGCGGGAGGTATATATGAGCAGTTCTTC.

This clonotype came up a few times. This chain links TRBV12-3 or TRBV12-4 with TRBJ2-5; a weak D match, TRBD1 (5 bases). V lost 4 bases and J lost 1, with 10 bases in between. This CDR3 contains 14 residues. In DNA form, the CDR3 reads TGTGCCAGCAGTTCAGTGGACACCCAAGAGACCCAGTACTTC. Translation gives CASSSVDTQETQYF.

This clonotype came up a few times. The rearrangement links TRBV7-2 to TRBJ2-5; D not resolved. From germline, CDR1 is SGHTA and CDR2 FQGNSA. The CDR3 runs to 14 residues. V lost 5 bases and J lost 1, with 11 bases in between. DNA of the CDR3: TGTGCCAGCAGCGTCCCACCCCTCCAAGAGACCCAGTACTTC. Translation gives CASSVPPLQETQYF. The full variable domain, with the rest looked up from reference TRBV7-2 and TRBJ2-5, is GAGVSQSPSNKVTEKGKDVELRCDPISGHTALYWYRQSLGQGLEFLIYFQGNSAPDKSGLPSDRFSAERTGGSVSTLTIQRTQQEDSAVYLCASSVPPLQETQYFGPGTRLLVL.

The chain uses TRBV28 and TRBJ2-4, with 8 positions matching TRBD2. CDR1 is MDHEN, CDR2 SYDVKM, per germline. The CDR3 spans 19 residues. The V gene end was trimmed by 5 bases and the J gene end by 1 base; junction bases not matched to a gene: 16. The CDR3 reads CASSPHVRTGGRAKNIQYF. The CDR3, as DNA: TGTGCCAGCAGTCCCCACGTTCGTACGGGAGGGAGGGCCAAAAACATTCAGTACTTC.

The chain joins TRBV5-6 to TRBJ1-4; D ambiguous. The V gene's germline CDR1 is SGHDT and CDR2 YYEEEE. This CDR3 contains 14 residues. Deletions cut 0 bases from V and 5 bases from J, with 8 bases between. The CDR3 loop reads CASSLGSLNEKLFF. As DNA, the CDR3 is TGTGCCAGCAGCTTGGGTTCCCTGAATGAAAAACTGTTTTTT.

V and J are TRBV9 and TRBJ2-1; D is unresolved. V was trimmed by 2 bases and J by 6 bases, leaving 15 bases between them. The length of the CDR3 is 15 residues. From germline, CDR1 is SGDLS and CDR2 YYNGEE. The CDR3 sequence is CASSVADRLPNEQFF. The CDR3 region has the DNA TGTGCCAGCAGCGTTGCGGATAGACTTCCCAATGAGCAGTTCTTC.

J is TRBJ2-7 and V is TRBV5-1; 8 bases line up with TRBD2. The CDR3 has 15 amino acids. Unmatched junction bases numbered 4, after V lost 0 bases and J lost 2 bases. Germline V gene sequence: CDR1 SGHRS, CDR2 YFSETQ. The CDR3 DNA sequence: TGCGCCAGCAGCTTGGGCGGGGGGTCCACCTACGAGCAGTACTTC. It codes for CASSLGGGSTYEQYF.

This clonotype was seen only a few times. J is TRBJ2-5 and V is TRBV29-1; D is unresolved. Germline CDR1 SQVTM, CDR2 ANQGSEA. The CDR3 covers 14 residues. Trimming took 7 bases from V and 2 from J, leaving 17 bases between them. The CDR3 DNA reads TGCAGCGACCCATTGGTAGGGATACAAGAGACCCAGTACTTC. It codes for CSDPLVGIQETQYF.

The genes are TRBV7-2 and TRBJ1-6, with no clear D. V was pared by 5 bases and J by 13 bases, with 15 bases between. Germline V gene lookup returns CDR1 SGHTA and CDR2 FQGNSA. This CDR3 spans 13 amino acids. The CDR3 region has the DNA TGTGCCAGCAGCCCTGGTTTGGGAATCCCCCTCCACTTT. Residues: CASSPGLGIPLHF.

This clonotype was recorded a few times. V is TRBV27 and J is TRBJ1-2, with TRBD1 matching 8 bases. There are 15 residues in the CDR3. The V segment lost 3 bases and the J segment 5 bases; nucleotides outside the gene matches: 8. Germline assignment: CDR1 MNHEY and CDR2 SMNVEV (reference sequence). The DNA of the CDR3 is TGTGCCAGCAGTTTCCTGACAGGGGCAGTTTATGGCTACACCTTC. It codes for CASSFLTGAVYGYTF.

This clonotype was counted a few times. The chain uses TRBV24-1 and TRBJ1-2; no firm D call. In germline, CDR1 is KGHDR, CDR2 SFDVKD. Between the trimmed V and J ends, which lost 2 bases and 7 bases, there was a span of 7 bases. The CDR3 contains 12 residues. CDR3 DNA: TGTGCCACCAGTGATTGGTCAGCTGGCTACACCTTC. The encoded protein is CATSDWSAGYTF.

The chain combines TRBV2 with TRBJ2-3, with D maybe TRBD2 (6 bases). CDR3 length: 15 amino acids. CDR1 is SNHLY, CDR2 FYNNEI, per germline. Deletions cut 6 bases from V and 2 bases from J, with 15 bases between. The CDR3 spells CASREGRWDTDTQYF. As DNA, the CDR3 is TGTGCCAGCAGAGAGGGGAGGTGGGACACAGATACGCAGTATTTT.

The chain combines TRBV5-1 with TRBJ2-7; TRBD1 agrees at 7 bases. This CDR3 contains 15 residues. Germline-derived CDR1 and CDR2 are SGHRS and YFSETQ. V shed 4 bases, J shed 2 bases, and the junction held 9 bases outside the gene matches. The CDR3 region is CASSPGQTPTYEQYF. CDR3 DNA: TGCGCCAGCAGCCCGGGACAGACTCCTACCTACGAGCAGTACTTC.

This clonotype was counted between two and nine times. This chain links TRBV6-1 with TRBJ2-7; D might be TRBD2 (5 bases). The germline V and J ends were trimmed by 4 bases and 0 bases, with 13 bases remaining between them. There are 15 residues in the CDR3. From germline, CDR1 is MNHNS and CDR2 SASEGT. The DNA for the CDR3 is TGTGCCAGCAGTGGAGCGCTTACTAGCTCCTACGAGCAGTACTTC. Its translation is CASSGALTSSYEQYF.

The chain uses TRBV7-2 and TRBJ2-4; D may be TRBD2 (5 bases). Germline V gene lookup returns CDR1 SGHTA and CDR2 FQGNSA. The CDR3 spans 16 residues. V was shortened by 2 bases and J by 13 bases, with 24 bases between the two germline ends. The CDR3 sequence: CASSLMMSLGRDEQYF. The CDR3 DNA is TGTGCCAGCAGCTTAATGATGAGTCTGGGCCGGGATGAGCAGTACTTC. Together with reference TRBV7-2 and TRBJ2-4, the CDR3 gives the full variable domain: GAGVSQSPSNKVTEKGKDVELRCDPISGHTALYWYRQSLGQGLEFLIYFQGNSAPDKSGLPSDRFSAERTGGSVSTLTIQRTQQEDSAVYLCASSLMMSLGRDEQYFGAGTRLSVL.

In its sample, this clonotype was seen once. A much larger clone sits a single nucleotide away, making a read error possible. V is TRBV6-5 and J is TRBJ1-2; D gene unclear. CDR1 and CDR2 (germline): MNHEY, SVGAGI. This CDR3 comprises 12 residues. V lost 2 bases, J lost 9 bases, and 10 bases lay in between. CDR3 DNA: TGTGCCAGCAGTTACGCGGGGAGTAGCTACACCTTC. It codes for CASSYAGSSYTF.

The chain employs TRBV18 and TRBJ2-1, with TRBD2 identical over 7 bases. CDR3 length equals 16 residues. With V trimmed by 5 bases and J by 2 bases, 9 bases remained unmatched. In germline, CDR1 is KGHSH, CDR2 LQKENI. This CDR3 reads CASSTPASGTYNEQFF. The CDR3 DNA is TGTGCCAGCTCAACCCCCGCTAGCGGCACCTACAATGAGCAGTTCTTC.

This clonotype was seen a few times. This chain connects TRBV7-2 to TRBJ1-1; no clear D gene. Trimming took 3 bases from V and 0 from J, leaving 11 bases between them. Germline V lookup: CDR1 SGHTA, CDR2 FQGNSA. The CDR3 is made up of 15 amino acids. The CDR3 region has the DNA TGTGCCAGCAGCTTGTACAGCTTTTTGAACACTGAAGCTTTCTTT. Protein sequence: CASSLYSFLNTEAFF.

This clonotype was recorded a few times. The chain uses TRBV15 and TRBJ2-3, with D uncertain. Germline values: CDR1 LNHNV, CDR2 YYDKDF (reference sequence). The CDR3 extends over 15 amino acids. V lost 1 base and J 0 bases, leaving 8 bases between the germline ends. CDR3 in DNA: TGTGCCACCAGCAGAGTGACGGTTAGCACAGATACGCAGTATTTT. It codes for CATSRVTVSTDTQYF.

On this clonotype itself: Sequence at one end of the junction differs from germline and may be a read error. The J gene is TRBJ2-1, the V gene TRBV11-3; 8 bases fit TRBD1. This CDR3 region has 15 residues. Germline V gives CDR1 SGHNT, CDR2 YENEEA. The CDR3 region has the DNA TGTGCCAGCAGCATCAGGGGGCTAGGTGTAAATGAGCATTTCTTC. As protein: CASSIRGLGVNEHFF.